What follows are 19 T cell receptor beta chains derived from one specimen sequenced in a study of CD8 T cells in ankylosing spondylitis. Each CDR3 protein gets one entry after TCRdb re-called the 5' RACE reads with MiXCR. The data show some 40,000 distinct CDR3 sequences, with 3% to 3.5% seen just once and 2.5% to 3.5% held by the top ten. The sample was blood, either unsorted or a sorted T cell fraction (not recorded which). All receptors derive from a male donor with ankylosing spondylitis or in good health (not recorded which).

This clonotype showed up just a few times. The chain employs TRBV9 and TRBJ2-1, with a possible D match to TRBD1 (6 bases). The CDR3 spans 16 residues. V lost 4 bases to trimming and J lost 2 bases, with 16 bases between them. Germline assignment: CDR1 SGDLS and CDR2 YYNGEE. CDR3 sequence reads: CASSRAGSGAYNEQFF. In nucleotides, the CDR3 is TGTGCCAGCAGCAGAGCCGGCTCAGGGGCCTACAATGAGCAGTTCTTC.

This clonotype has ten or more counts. The CDR3 sequence: CASSPSSGDTQYF. The CDR3 region has the DNA TGTGCCAGCAGCCCTTCCTCGGGAGATACGCAGTATTTT. V is TRBV9 and J is TRBJ2-3, with D unresolved. The CDR3 extends over 13 amino acids. From germline, CDR1 is SGDLS and CDR2 YYNGEE. V lost 4 bases and J 5 bases, leaving 11 bases between the germline ends.

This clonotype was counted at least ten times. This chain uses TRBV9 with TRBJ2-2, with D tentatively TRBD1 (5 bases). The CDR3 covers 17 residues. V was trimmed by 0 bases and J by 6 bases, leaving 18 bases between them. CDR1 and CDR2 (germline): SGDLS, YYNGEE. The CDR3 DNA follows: TGTGCCAGCAGCGTAGCGCCAGGGTGGACCTACCCCGGGGAGCTGTTTTTT. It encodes CASSVAPGWTYPGELFF.

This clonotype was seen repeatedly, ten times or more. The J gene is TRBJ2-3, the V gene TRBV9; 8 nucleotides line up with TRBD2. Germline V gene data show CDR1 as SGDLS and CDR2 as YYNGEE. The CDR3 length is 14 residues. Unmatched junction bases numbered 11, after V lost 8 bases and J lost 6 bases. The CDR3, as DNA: TGTGCCAGTTCCCCCGCGGGAGGTCGGGATACGCAGTATTTT. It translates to CASSPAGGRDTQYF.

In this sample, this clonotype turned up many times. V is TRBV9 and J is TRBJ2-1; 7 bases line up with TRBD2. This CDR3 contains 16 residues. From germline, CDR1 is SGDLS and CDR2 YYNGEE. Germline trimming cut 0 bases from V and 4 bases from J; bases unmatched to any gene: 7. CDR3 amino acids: CASSVGEAGTYNEQFF. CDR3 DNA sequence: TGTGCCAGCAGCGTAGGGGAAGCGGGAACTTACAATGAGCAGTTCTTC.

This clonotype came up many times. In DNA, the CDR3 is TGTGCCAGCAGCGTGTCACGGACGGCAGGGACCGAGACCCAGTACTTC. This encodes CASSVSRTAGTETQYF. The chain joins TRBV9 to TRBJ2-5; tentatively, D is TRBD1 or TRBD2 (5 bases each). Trimming removed 2 bases at V and 5 bases at J, with 19 bases between. Per germline, CDR1 SGDLS and CDR2 YYNGEE. The CDR3 has 16 amino acids. The entire variable domain, with the rest obtained from reference TRBV9 and TRBJ2-5, is as follows: DSGVTQTPKHLITATGQRVTLRCSPRSGDLSVYWYQQSLDQGLQFLIQYYNGEERAKGNILERFSAQQFPDLHSELNLSSLELGDSALYFCASSVSRTAGTETQYFGPGTRLLVL.

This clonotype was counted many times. CDR3 sequence reads: CASSLVNGAGSYNSPLHF. The CDR3 DNA is TGTGCCAGCAGCTTAGTTAACGGGGCCGGCTCCTATAATTCACCCCTCCACTTT. The V call is TRBV11-1, the J call TRBJ1-6; D is possibly TRBD1 (5 bases). This CDR3 is 18 amino acids long. Germline loops: CDR1 SGHAT, CDR2 FQDESV (reference sequence). V lost 1 base, J lost 0 bases, and 13 bases lay in between.

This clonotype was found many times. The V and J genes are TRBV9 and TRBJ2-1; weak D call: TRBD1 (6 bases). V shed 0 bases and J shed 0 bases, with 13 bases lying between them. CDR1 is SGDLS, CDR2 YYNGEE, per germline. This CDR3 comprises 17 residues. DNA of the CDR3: TGTGCCAGCAGCGTAGTCGGAACAGGGATCTCCTACAATGAGCAGTTCTTC. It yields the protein CASSVVGTGISYNEQFF. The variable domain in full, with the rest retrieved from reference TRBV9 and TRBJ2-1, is DSGVTQTPKHLITATGQRVTLRCSPRSGDLSVYWYQQSLDQGLQFLIQYYNGEERAKGNILERFSAQQFPDLHSELNLSSLELGDSALYFCASSVVGTGISYNEQFFGPGTRLTVL.

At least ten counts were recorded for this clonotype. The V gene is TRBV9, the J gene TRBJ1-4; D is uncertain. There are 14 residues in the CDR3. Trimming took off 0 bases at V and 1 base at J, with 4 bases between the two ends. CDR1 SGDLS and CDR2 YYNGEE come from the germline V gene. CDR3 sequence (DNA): TGTGCCAGCAGCGTAGCCGGAACTAATGAAAAACTGTTTTTT. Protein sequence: CASSVAGTNEKLFF.

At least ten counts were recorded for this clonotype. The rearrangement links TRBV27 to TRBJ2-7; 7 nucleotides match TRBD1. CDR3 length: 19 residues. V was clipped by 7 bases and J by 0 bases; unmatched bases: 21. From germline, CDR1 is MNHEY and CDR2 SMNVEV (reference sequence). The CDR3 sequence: CASTRQGILRVPFSYEQYV. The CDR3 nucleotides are TGTGCCAGCACAAGACAGGGAATTCTCCGGGTCCCTTTCTCCTACGAGCAGTACGTC.

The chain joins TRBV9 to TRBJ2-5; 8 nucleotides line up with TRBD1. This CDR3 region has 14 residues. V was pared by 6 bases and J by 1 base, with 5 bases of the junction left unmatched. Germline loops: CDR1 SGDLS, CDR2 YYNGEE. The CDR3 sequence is CASTRGRVQETQYF. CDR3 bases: TGTGCCAGCACCAGGGGGCGCGTCCAAGAGACCCAGTACTTC.

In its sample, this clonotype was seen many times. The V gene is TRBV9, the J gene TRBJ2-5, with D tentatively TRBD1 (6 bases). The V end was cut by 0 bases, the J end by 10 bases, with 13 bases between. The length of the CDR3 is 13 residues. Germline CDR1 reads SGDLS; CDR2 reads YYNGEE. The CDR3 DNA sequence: TGTGCCAGCAGCGTAGTGCCAGAGGGGGTCCAGTACTTC. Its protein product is CASSVVPEGVQYF.

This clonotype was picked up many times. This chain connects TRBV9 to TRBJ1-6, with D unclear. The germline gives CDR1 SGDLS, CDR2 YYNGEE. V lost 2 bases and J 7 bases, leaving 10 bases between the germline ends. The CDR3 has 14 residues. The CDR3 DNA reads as TGTGCCAGCAGCGTCCACTGGGAGAATTCACCCCTCCACTTT. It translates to CASSVHWENSPLHF.

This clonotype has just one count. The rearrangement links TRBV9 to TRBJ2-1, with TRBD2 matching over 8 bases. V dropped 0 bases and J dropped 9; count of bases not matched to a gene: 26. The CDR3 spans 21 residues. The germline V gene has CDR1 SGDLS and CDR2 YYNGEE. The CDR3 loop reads CASSVEAGGGTPSGRAIEQFF. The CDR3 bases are TGTGCCAGCAGCGTAGAGGCTGGAGGGGGAACCCCCTCCGGGAGGGCCATTGAGCAGTTCTTC.

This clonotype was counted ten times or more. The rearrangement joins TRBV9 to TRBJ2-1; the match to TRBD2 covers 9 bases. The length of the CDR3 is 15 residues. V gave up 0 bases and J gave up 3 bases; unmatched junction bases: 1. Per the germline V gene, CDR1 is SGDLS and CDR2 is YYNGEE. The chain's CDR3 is CASSVGLADYNEQFF. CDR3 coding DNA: TGTGCCAGCAGCGTAGGACTAGCGGACTACAATGAGCAGTTCTTC.

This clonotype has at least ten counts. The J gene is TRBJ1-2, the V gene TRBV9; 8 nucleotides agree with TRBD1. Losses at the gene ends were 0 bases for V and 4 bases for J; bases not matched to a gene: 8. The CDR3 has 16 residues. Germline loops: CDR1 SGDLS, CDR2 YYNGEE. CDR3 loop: CASSVATGDLGYGYTF. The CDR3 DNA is TGTGCCAGCAGCGTAGCGACAGGGGATTTGGGCTATGGCTACACCTTC.

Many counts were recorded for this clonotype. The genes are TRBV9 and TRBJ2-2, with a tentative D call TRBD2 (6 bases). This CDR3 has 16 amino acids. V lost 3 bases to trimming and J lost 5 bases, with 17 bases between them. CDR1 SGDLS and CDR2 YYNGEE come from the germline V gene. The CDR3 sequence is CASSAGLGLITGELFF. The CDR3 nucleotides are TGTGCCAGCAGCGCCGGGTTGGGACTTATTACCGGGGAGCTGTTTTTT.

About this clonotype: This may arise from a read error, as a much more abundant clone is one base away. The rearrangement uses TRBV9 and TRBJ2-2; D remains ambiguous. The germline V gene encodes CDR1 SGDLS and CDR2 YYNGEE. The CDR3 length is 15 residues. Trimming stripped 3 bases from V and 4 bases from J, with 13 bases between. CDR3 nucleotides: TGTGCCAGCAGCGACCGCCGAGATGCCACCGGGGAGCTGTTTTTT. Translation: CASSDRRDATGELFF.

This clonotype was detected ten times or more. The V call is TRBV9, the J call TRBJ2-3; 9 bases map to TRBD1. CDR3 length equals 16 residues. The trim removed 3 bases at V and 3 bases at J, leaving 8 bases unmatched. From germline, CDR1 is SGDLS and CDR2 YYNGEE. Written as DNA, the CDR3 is TGTGCCAGCAGCGCCCGGACAGGGGATATTACAGATACGCAGTATTTT. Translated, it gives CASSARTGDITDTQYF.